This T cell receptor beta chain was identified during a study of blood T cell repertoires in COVID-19. Whole-study context: Specimens from acute and convalescent COVID-19 originated in the United States, Italy and Spain. Sources were T cells, B-cell-depleted T cells, or PBMCs; the material itself was cDNA or gDNA.

This clone has only a few counts. Germline CDR1 and CDR2: KGHSH and LQKENI. The CDR3 consists of 14 residues. Trimming removed 5 bases at V and 7 bases at J, with 12 bases between. In the authors' methods: Nucleated cell number was recorded as an estimate derived from reference gene primer amplification. TCRdb keeps only in-frame clones here, not all; method: immunoSEQ multiplex PCR. The V and J calls and the clone size are those of that table, but D and trimming were determined from the DNA. In the table there are around 100,000 clones, 85% of which are singletons. The sequence was obtained from a human donor in a cohort sampled during active COVID-19. Sequenced input: peripheral blood. The chain joins TRBV18 to TRBJ1-6, with D possibly matching TRBD1 (5 bases). The CDR3 region has the DNA TGTGCCAGCTCATCTACGCCAGGGAATTCACCCCTCCACTTT. It translates to CASSSTPGNSPLHF.